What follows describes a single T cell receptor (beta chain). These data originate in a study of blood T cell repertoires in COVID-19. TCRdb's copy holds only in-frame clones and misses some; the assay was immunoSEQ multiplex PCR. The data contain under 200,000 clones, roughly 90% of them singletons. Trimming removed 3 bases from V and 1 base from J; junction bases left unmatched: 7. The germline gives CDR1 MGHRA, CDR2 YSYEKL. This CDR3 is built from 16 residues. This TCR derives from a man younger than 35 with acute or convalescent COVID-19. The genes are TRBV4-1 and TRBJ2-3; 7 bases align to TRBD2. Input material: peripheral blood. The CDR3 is CASSQVAGAGTDTQYF. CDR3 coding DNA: TGCGCCAGCAGCCAGGTGGCGGGAGCGGGCACAGATACGCAGTATTTT.